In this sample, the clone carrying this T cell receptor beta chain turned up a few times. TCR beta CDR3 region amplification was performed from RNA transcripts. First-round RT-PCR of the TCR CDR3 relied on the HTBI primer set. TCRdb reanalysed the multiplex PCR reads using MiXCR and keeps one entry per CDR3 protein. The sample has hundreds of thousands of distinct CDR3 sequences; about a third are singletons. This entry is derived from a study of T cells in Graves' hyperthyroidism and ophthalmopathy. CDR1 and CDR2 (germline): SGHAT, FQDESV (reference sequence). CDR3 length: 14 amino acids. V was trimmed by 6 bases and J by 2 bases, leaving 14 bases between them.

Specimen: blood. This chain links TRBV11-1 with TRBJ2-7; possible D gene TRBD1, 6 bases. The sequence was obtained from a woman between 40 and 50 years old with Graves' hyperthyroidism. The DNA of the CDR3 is TGTGCCAGCAGTTTATCTCAGGGGACCTACGAGCAGTACTTC. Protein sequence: CASSLSQGTYEQYF.